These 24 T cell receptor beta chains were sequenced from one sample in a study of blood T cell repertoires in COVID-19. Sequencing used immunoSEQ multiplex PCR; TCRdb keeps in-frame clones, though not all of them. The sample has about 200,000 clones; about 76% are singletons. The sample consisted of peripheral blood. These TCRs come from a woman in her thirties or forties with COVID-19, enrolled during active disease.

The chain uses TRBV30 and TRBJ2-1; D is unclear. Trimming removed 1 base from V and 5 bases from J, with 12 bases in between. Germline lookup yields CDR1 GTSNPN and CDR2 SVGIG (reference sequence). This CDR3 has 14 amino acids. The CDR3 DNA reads TGTGCCTGGAGTGCTTTCTCCCTAAACAATGAGCAGTTCTTC. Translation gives CAWSAFSLNNEQFF.

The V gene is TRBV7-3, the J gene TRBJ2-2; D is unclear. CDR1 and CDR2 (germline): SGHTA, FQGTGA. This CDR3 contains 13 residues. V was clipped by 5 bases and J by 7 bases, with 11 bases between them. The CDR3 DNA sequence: TGTGCCAGCAGCCTACCGACAATCGGGGAGCTGTTTTTT. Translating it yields CASSLPTIGELFF.

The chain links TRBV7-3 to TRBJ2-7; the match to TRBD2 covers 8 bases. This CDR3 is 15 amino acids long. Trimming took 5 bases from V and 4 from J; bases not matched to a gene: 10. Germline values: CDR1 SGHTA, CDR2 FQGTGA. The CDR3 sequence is CASSPAAGELYEQYF. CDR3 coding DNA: TGTGCCAGCAGCCCCGCAGCGGGGGAGTTATACGAGCAGTACTTC. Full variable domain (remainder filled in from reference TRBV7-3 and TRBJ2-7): GAGVSQTPSNKVTEKGKYVELRCDPISGHTALYWYRQSLGQGPEFLIYFQGTGAADDSGLPNDRFFAVRPEGSVSTLKIQRTERGDSAVYLCASSPAAGELYEQYFGPGTRLTVT.

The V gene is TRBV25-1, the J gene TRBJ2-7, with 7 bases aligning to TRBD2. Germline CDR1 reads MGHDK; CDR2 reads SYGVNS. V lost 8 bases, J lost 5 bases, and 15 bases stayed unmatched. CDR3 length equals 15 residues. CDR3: CASAVHRTSIHEQYF. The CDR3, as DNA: TGTGCCAGCGCAGTCCATCGGACTAGTATACACGAGCAGTACTTC.

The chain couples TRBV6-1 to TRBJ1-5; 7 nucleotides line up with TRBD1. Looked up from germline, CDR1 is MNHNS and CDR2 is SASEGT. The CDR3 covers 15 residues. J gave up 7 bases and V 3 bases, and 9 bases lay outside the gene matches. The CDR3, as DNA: TGTGCCAGCAGTGAGGAGGGGGCGGGTTCCCAGCCCCAGCATTTT. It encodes CASSEEGAGSQPQHF.

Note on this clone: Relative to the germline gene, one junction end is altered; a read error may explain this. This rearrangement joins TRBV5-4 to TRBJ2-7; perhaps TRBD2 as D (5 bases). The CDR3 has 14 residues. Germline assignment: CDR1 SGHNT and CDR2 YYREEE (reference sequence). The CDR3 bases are TGTGCCAGCAGCCCCGCGGGCCAAACCTACGAGCAGTGCTTC. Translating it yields CASSPAGQTYEQCF.

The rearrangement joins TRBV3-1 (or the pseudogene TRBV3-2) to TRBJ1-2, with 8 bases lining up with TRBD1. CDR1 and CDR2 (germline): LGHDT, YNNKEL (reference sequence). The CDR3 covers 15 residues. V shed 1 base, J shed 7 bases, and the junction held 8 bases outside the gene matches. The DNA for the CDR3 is TGTGCCAGCAGCCAAGGTTGGGCAGGGGGCCTTGGCTACACCTTC. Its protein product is CASSQGWAGGLGYTF.

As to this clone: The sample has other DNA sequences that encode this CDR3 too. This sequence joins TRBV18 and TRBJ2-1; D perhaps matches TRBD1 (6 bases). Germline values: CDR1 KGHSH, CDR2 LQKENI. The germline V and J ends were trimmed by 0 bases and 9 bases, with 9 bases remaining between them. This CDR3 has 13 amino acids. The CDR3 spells CASSPPGAGEQFF. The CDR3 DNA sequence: TGTGCCAGCTCACCACCGGGGGCGGGTGAGCAGTTCTTC.

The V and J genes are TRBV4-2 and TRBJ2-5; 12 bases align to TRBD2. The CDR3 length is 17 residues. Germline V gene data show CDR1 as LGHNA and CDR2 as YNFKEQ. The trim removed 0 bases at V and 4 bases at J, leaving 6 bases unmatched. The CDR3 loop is CASSQEIPGLAGETQYF. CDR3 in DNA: TGTGCCAGCAGCCAAGAGATACCGGGACTAGCGGGAGAGACCCAGTACTTC.

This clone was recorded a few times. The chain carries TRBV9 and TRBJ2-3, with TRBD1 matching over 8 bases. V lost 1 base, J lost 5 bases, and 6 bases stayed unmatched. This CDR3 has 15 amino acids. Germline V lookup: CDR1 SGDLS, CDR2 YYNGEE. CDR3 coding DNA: TGTGCCAGCAGCGTAAGGGCAGGGGGCGGAGATACGCAGTATTTT. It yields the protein CASSVRAGGGDTQYF. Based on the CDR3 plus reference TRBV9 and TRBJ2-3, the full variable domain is DSGVTQTPKHLITATGQRVTLRCSPRSGDLSVYWYQQSLDQGLQFLIQYYNGEERAKGNILERFSAQQFPDLHSELNLSSLELGDSALYFCASSVRAGGGDTQYFGPGTRLTVL.

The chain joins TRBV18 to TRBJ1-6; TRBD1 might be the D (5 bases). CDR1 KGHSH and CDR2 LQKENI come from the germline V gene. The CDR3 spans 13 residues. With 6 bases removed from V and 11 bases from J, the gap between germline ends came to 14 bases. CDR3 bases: TGTGCCAGCTCGTCGGACACTGGAGCACCCCTCCACTTT. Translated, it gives CASSSDTGAPLHF.

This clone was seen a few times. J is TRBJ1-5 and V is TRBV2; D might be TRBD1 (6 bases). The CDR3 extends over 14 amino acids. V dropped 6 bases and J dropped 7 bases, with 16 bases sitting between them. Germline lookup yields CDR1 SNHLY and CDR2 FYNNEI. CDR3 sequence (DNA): TGTGCCAGCAGCCTGGGGGGGGGCATGCAGCCCCAGCATTTT. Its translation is CASSLGGGMQPQHF.

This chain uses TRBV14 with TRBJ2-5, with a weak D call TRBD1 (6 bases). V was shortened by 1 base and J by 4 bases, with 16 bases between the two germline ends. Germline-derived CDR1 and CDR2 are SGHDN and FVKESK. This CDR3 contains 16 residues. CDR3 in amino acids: CASSQVSGSRGETQYF. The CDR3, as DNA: TGTGCCAGCAGCCAAGTCTCCGGGTCCAGGGGAGAGACCCAGTACTTC.

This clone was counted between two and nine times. Here the CDR3 DNA reads TGTGCCAGCAGCGAAAGCGGCACCGGGGAGCTGTTTTTT. It specifies CASSESGTGELFF. The V and J genes are TRBV6-4 and TRBJ2-2, with D possibly matching TRBD2 (5 bases). V lost 6 bases to trimming and J lost 4 bases, with 9 bases between them. CDR3 size: 13 residues. The germline gives CDR1 MRHNA, CDR2 SNTAGT.

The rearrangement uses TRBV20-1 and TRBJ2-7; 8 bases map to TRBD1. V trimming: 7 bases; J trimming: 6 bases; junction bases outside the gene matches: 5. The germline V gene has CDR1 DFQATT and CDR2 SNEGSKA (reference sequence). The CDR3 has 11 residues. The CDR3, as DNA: TGCAGTGGGACAGGGCCAAGCGAGCAGTACTTC. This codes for CSGTGPSEQYF.

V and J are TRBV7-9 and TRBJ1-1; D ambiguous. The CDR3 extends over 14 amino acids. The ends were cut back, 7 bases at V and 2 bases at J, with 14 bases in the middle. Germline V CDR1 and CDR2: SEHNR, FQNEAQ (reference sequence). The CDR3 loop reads CASTYQGGNTEAFF. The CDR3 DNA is TGTGCCAGCACCTATCAAGGCGGAAACACTGAAGCTTTCTTT.

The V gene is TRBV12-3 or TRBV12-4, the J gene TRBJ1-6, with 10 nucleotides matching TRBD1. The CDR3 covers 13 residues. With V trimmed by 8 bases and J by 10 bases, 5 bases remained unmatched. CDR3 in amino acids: CASGTGVESPLHF. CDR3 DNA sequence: TGTGCCAGCGGGACAGGGGTAGAATCACCCCTCCACTTT.

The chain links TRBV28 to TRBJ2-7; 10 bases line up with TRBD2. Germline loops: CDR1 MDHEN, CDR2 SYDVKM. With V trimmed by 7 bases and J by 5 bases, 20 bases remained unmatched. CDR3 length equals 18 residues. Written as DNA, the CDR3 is TGTGCCAGCACCACTCCATCTAGCGGGAGAACGTGGGCTGACGAGCAGTACTTC. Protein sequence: CASTTPSSGRTWADEQYF.

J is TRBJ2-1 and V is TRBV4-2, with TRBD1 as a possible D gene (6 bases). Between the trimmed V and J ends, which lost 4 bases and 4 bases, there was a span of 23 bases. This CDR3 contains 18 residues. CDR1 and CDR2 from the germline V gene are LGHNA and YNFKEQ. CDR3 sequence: CASSRSPIGGQKYNEQFF. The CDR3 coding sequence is TGTGCCAGCAGCCGGTCCCCCATCGGAGGACAGAAATACAATGAGCAGTTCTTC.

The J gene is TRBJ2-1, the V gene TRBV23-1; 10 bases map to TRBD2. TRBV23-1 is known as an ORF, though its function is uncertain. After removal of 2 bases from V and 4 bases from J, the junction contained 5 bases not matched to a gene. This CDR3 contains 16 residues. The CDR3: CASSQPSGGPYNEQFF. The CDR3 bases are TGCGCCAGCAGTCAACCTAGCGGGGGCCCGTACAATGAGCAGTTCTTC.

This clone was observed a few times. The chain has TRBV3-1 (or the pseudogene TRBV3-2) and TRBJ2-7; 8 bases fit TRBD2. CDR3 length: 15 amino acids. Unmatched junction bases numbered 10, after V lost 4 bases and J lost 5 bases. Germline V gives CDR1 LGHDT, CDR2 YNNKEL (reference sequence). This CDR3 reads CASSLLSGGLNEQYF. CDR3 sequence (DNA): TGTGCCAGCAGCCTCTTGAGCGGGGGCTTGAACGAGCAGTACTTC.

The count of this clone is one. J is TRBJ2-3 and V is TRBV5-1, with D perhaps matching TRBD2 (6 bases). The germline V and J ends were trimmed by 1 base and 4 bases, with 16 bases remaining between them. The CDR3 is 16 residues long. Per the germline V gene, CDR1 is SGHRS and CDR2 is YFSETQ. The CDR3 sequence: CASSLYGLGSADTQYF. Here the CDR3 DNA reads TGCGCCAGCAGCTTGTACGGGCTCGGGAGCGCAGATACGCAGTATTTT.

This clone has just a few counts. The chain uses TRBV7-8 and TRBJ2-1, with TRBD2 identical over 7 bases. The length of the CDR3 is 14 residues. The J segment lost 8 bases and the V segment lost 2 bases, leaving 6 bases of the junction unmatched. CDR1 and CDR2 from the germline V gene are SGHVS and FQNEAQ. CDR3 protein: CASSLRTRLYEQFF. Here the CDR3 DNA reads TGTGCCAGCAGCTTAAGGACTAGGTTGTATGAGCAGTTCTTC.

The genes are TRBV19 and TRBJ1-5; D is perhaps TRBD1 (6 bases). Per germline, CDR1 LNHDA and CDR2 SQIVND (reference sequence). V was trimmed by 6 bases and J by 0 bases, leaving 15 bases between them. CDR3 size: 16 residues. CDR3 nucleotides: TGTGCCAGTAGCATTGGACAGATTTTTAGCAATCAGCCCCAGCATTTT. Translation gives CASSIGQIFSNQPQHF.